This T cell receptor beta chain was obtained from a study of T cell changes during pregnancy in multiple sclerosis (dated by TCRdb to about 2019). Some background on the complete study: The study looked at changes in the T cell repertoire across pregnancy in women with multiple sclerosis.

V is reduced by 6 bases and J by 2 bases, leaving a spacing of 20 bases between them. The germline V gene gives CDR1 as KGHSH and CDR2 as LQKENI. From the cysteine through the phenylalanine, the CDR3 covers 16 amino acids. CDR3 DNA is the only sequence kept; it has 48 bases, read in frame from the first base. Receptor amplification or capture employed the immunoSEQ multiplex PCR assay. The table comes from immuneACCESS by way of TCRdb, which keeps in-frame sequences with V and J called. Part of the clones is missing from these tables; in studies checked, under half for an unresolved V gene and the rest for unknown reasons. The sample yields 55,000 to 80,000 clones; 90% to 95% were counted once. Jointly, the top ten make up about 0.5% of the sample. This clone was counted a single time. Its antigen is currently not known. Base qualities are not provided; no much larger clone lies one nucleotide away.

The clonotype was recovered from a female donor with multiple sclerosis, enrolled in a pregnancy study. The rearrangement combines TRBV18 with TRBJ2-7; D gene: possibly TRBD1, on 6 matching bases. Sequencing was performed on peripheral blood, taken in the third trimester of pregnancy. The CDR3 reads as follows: CASSPYTGREAYEQYF. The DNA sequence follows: TGTGCCAGCTCTCCTTATACAGGGAGAGAAGCCTACGAGCAGTACTTC. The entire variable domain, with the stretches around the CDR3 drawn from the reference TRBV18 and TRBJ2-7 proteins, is NAGVMQNPRHLVRRRGQEARLRCSPMKGHSHVYWYRQLPEEGLKFMVYLQKENIIDESGMPKERFSAEFPKEGPSILRIQQVVRGDSAAYFCASSPYTGREAYEQYFGPGTRLTVT.